These T cell receptor beta chains were read from a single sample in a study of blood T cells in healthy people across ages. One entry per CDR3 protein, called by TCRdb with MiXCR from the 5' RACE reads. The sample comprises under 950,000 distinct CDR3 sequences, about a fifth of which are singletons, and roughly 22% rests with the top ten. The sequencing sample was made of blood. Every receptor here comes from a man in his sixties or seventies in good health. Both conserved end residues are part of each CDR3. Each record gives: D gene, V gene, CDR3 length, J gene, clone size, CDR3 DNA, CDR3 protein. A D gene is named only where the DNA matches it firmly. Not all rows give a size; the values are once, few, many and, for expanded clones, a class.

NA,TRBV5-1,13,TRBJ1-1,few,TGCGCCAGCAGTTTGGACTGGGGGAGCGAAGCTTTCTTT,CASSLDWGSEAFF
NA,TRBV14,13,TRBJ1-2,NA,TGTGCCAGCAGCACAAACGCGGGAATCCGCTACACCTTC,CASSTNAGIRYTF
NA,TRBV7-2,13,TRBJ1-1,NA,TGTGCCAGCAGACTTTCGAGGGGTTTGGAAGCTTTCTTT,CASRLSRGLEAFF
NA,TRBV20-1,13,TRBJ2-1,NA,TGCAGTGCTAGACGGCGGGATTACAATGAGCAGTTCTTC,CSARRRDYNEQFF
TRBD2,TRBV14,20,TRBJ2-1,NA,TGTGCCAGCAGCCCAAGCGGAAGAGTCCTAGCGGGAGTTTCTACGGATGAGCAGTTCTTC,CASSPSGRVLAGVSTDEQFF
NA,TRBV28,13,TRBJ2-1,NA,TGTGCCAGCAAGTCGCAGGGATACAATGAGCAGTTCTTC,CASKSQGYNEQFF
NA,TRBV12-3/TRBV12-4,15,TRBJ2-3,few,TGTGCCAGCAGTTTAGCTACCGGGACTCCAGATACGCAGTATTTT,CASSLATGTPDTQYF
NA,TRBV7-8,15,TRBJ2-1,NA,TGTGCCAGCAGCCCCCGGGTAGCGGAGTACAATGAGCAGTTCTTC,CASSPRVAEYNEQFF
NA,TRBV28,16,TRBJ2-3,NA,TGTGCCAGCAGTCCCCTCCTTTGGGGCCACACAGATACGCAGTATTTT,CASSPLLWGHTDTQYF
NA,TRBV4-2,17,TRBJ2-1,few,TGTGCCAGCAGCCAAGACGGTGGGGGATTCACTTACAATGAGCAGTTCTTC,CASSQDGGGFTYNEQFF
TRBD1,TRBV24-1,12,TRBJ1-2,few,TGTGCCACGGCAGGACAGGAGGTTGGCTACACCTTC,CATAGQEVGYTF
NA,TRBV5-1,16,TRBJ2-5,NA,TGCGCCAGCAGCCTCAGGACTGGCGGGATAGGGGAGACCCAGTACTTC,CASSLRTGGIGETQYF
TRBD1,TRBV5-1,17,TRBJ2-5,many,TGCGCCAGCAGCTTGAACCCTGGGACAGGGTTCCAAGAGACCCAGTACTTC,CASSLNPGTGFQETQYF
TRBD2,TRBV10-2,17,TRBJ2-5,NA,TGCGCCAGCAGTGAGTCTCGACTAGCGGGGGGGCAAGAGACCCAGTACTTC,CASSESRLAGGQETQYF
NA,TRBV12-3/TRBV12-4,14,TRBJ1-1,once,TGTGCCAGCAGTTTCCGCGGCCTGGACACTGAAGCTTTCTTT,CASSFRGLDTEAFF
TRBD2,TRBV20-1,14,TRBJ2-4,few,TGCAGTGCTAGAGATCGGCGGGGGAAAAACATTCAGTACTTC,CSARDRRGKNIQYF
TRBD1,TRBV12-3/TRBV12-4,16,TRBJ1-4,NA,TGTGCCAGCAGTTTAAGGGTGACAGGGCTGGGTGAAAAACTGTTTTTT,CASSLRVTGLGEKLFF
TRBD1,TRBV12-5,13,TRBJ1-2,few,TGTGCTAGTGGTTCGAGGGGGCCCTATGGCTACACCTTC,CASGSRGPYGYTF